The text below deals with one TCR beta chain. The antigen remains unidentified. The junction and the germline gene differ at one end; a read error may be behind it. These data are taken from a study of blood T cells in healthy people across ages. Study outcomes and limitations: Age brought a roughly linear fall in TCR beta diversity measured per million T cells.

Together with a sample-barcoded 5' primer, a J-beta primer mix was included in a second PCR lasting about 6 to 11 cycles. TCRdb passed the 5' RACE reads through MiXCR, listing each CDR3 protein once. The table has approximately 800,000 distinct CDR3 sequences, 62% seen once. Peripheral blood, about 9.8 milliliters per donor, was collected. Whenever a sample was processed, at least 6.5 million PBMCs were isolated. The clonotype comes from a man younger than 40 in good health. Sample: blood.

CDR3 sequence: CASSITGDGQNIQYF. The CDR3, as DNA: TGTGCCAGCAGCATAACAGGGGACGGACAGAACATTCAGTACTTC. The gene calls are TRBV7-3 and TRBJ2-4; 7 bases fit TRBD1. The CDR3 covers 15 residues. CDR1 and CDR2 from the germline V gene are SGHTA and FQGTGA.